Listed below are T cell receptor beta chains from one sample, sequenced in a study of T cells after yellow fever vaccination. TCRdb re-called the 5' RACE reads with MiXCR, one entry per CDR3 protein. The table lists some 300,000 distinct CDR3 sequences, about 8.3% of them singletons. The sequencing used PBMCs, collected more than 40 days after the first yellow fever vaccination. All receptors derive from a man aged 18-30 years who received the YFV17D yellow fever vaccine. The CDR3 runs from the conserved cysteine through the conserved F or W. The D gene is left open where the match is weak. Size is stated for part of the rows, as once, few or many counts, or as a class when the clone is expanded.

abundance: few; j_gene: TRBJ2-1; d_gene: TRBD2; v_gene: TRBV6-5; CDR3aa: CASSYGLAAFEQFF; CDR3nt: TGTGCCAGCAGTTATGGGCTAGCGGCCTTTGAGCAGTTCTTC
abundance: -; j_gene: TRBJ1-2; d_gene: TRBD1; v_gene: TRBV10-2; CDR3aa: CASSDRDRNYGYTF; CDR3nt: TGCGCCAGCAGTGACAGGGACAGGAACTATGGCTACACCTTC
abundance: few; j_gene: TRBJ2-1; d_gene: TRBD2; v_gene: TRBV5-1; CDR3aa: CASSLVVSGGDNEQFF; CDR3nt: TGCGCCAGCAGCTTGGTGGTTAGCGGGGGAGACAATGAGCAGTTCTTC
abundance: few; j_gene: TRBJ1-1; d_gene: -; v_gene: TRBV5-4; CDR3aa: CASSPGTGINTEAFF; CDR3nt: TGTGCCAGCAGCCCGGGAACGGGGATAAACACTGAAGCTTTCTTT
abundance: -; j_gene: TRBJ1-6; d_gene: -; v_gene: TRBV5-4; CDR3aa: CASRGQGEDSPLHF; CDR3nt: TGTGCCAGCAGGGGCCAGGGTGAGGATTCACCCCTCCACTTT
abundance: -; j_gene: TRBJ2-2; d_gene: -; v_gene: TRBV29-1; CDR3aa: CSARPPGRGELFF; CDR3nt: TGCAGCGCCCGACCACCAGGTCGCGGGGAGCTGTTTTTT
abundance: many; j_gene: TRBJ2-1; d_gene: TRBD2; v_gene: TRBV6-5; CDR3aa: CASSYSALRGRNEQFF; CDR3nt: TGTGCCAGCAGTTACTCGGCTCTGCGGGGGAGGAATGAGCAGTTCTTC
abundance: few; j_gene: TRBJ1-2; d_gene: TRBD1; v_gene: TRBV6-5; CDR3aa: CASRSGTVGDTF; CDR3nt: TGTGCCAGCAGGTCCGGGACAGTTGGGGACACCTTC
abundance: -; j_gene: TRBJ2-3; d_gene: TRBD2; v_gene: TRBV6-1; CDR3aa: CASPARLAGGHPSTDTQYF; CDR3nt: TGTGCCAGCCCAGCAAGGTTAGCGGGGGGCCACCCTAGCACAGATACGCAGTATTTT
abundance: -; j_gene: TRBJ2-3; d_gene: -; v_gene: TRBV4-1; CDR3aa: CASSQDRSRRVITDTQYF; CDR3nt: TGCGCCAGCAGCCAAGATCGCAGTCGGCGGGTGATCACAGATACGCAGTATTTT
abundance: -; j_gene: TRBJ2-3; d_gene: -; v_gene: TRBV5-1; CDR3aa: CASGRQEGTDTQYF; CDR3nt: TGCGCCAGCGGCAGACAGGAAGGCACAGATACGCAGTATTTT
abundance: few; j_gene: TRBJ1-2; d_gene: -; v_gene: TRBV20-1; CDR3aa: CSARDEGRGGYGYTF; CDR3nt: TGCAGTGCTAGAGATGAGGGCAGGGGAGGCTATGGCTACACCTTC
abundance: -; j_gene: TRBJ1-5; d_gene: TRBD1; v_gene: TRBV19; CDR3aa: CASSRAGTGYSNQPQHF; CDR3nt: TGTGCCAGTAGTAGAGCCGGGACAGGCTATAGCAATCAGCCCCAGCATTTT
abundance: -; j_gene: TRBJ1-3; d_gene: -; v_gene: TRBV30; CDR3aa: CAWSSGFPGNTIYF; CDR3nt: TGTGCCTGGAGTTCGGGATTCCCTGGAAACACCATATATTTT
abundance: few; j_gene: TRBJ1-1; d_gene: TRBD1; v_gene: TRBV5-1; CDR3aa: CASSRRTGFMNTEAFF; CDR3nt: TGCGCCAGCAGCCGACGGACAGGATTCATGAACACTGAAGCTTTCTTT
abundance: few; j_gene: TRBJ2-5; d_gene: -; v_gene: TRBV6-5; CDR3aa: CASSYLRGGGNPQETQYF; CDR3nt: TGTGCCAGCAGTTACTTGCGTGGGGGCGGTAACCCCCAAGAGACCCAGTACTTC
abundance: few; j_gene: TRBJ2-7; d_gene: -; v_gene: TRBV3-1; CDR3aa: CASSPWVLESEQYF; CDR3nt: TGTGCCAGCAGCCCGTGGGTCTTAGAGAGCGAGCAGTACTTC
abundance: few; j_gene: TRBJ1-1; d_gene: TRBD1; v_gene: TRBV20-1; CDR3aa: CSATGQRGSSTEAFF; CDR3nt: TGCAGTGCGACGGGACAGCGGGGATCGAGCACTGAAGCTTTCTTT
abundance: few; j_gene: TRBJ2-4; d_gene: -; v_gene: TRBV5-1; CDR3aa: CASSLDGQRAKNIQYF; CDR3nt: TGCGCCAGCAGCTTGGATGGACAGCGGGCCAAAAACATTCAGTACTTC
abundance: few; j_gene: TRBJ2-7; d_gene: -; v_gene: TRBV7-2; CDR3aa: CASSSAGGMSSYEQYF; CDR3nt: TGTGCCAGCAGCTCTGCGGGCGGGATGAGCTCCTACGAGCAGTACTTC
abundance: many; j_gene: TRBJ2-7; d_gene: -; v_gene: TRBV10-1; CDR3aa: CASSETGDFPRGSYEQYF; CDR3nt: TGCGCCAGCAGTGAGACGGGGGACTTTCCTAGGGGTTCCTACGAGCAGTACTTC
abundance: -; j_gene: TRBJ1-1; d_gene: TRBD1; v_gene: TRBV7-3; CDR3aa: CASSLYGTGGTEAFF; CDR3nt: TGTGCCAGCAGCTTATATGGGACAGGGGGCACTGAAGCTTTCTTT
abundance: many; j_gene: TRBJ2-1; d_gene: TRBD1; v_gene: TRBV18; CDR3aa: CASSPRTGDINEQFF; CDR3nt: TGTGCCAGCTCACCTAGGACAGGGGATATCAATGAGCAGTTCTTC
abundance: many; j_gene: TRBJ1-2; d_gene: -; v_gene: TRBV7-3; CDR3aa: CASSPSWTGDYGYTF; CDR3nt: TGTGCCAGCAGCCCCTCCTGGACCGGTGACTATGGCTACACCTTC
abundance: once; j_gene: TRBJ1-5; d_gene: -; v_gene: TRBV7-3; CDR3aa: CASSLTFLATDQPQHF; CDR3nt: TGTGCCAGCAGCTTAACGTTCTTAGCTACTGATCAGCCCCAGCATTTT
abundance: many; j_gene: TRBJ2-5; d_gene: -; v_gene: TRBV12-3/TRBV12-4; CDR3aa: CASSFTRGATQYF; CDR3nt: TGTGCCAGCAGTTTCACTAGGGGTGCGACCCAGTACTTC
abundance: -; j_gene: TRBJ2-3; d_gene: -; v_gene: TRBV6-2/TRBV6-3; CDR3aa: CASSLGPRTDTQYF; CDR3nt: TGTGCCAGCAGTTTAGGACCCCGCACAGATACGCAGTATTTT
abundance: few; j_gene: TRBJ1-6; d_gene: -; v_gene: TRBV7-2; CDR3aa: CASSPPRSLVSPLHF; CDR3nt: TGTGCCAGCAGCCCCCCGAGGAGTTTGGTTTCACCCCTCCACTTT
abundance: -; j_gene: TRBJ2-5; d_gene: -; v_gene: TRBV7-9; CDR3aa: CASSLEDSRSETQYF; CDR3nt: TGTGCCAGCAGCTTAGAGGACAGCCGGTCGGAGACCCAGTACTTC
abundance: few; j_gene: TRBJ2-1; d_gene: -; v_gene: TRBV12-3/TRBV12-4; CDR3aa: CASRDRSSYNEQFF; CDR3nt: TGTGCCAGCAGGGACCGGAGCTCCTACAATGAGCAGTTCTTC